Listed below are T cell receptor beta chains from one sample, sequenced in a study of blood T cell repertoires in COVID-19. TCRdb's copy holds only in-frame clones and misses some; the assay was immunoSEQ multiplex PCR. In the table there are fewer than 200,000 clones, around four fifths of which are singletons. Sample: PBMCs or T cells enriched from blood (not recorded which). The receptors were gathered from a woman aged 50 to 60 who had recovered from COVID-19. The CDR3 runs from the conserved cysteine through the conserved F or W. D genes are given only for firm matches. Clone size appears in some rows only: once, few, many, or a class for an expanded clone.

abundance	v_gene	d_gene	j_gene	CDR3aa	CDR3nt
once	TRBV5-5	TRBD1	TRBJ1-3	CASSFGQARAGNTIYF	TGTGCCAGCAGCTTCGGACAGGCCCGGGCAGGAAACACCATATATTTT
.	TRBV7-2	.	TRBJ1-2	CASSLASPNYGYTF	TGTGCCAGCAGCTTAGCCTCCCCTAACTATGGCTACACCTTC
.	TRBV4-3	.	TRBJ2-3	CASSQDLSISDTQYF	TGCGCCAGCAGCCAAGATCTTTCTATTTCAGATACGCAGTATTTT
.	TRBV27	.	TRBJ2-2	CATTTNTGELFF	TGTGCCACTACGACGAACACCGGGGAGCTGTTTTTT
.	TRBV7-2	.	TRBJ2-7	CASSLRGAALREQYF	TGTGCCAGCAGCTTACGCGGGGCCGCACTACGCGAGCAGTACTTC
.	TRBV4-2	TRBD2	TRBJ2-3	CASSQEPGLPSTDTQYF	TGTGCCAGCAGCCAAGAACCGGGACTACCCTCCACAGATACGCAGTATTTT
.	TRBV3-1/TRBV3-2	.	TRBJ1-1	CASSQLGGEAFF	TGTGCCAGCAGCCAATTGGGGGGTGAAGCTTTCTTT
few	TRBV29-1	TRBD1	TRBJ2-1	CSVVRTGGPNEQFF	TGCAGCGTTGTTAGGACAGGGGGACCAAATGAGCAGTTCTTC
once	TRBV30	TRBD1	TRBJ1-4	CAWSVLGTGDEKLFF	TGTGCCTGGAGTGTACTGGGGACAGGGGATGAAAAACTGTTTTTT
once	TRBV28	.	TRBJ1-2	CASRESVTYGYTF	TGTGCCAGCAGAGAATCAGTCACCTATGGCTACACCTTC
.	TRBV2	.	TRBJ1-2	CASRAGYGYTF	TGTGCCAGCAGAGCGGGCTATGGCTACACCTTC
few	TRBV18	TRBD1	TRBJ1-1	CASSPPGQGWGTEAFF	TGTGCCAGCTCACCTCCGGGACAGGGGTGGGGCACTGAAGCTTTCTTT
.	TRBV30	.	TRBJ1-1	CAWSGYPGTYDTEAFF	TGTGCCTGGAGTGGATATCCCGGGACATATGACACTGAAGCTTTCTTT
.	TRBV6-5	TRBD1	TRBJ1-6	CASRADRGRGALHF	TGTGCCAGCAGGGCTGACAGGGGGCGAGGAGCCCTCCACTTT
.	TRBV3-1/TRBV3-2	TRBD1	TRBJ2-7	CASTSDRASEQYF	TGTGCCAGCACAAGCGACAGGGCGTCCGAGCAGTACTTC
many	TRBV7-2	TRBD1	TRBJ2-1	CASSATGQGVNEQFF	TGTGCCAGCAGCGCCACGGGACAGGGGGTTAATGAGCAGTTCTTC
once	TRBV7-2	TRBD1	TRBJ1-2	CASSPGAGQRYGYTF	TGTGCCAGCAGCCCAGGCGCGGGACAGAGATATGGCTACACCTTC
few	TRBV6-5	.	TRBJ1-1	CASRLTENTEAFF	TGTGCCAGCAGACTTACAGAGAACACTGAAGCTTTCTTT
.	TRBV19	.	TRBJ2-3	CASSRQGTDTQYF	TGTGCCAGTAGTAGGCAGGGCACAGATACGCAGTATTTT
.	TRBV18	TRBD1	TRBJ1-1	CASSPGQGRTEAFF	TGTGCCAGCTCACCGGGACAGGGTAGGACTGAAGCTTTCTTT
once	TRBV11-2	.	TRBJ1-2	CASSSPIYGYTF	TGTGCCAGCAGCTCCCCAATCTATGGCTACACCTTC
.	TRBV6-5	.	TRBJ1-2	CASSYSTGGYGYTF	TGTGCCAGCAGTTACTCTACCGGAGGGTATGGCTACACCTTC
.	TRBV18	.	TRBJ1-4	CASSRGQQEKLFF	TGTGCCAGCTCACGCGGACAGCAGGAAAAACTGTTTTTT
once	TRBV7-9	.	TRBJ1-1	CASSLSGPGGAFF	TGTGCCAGCAGCTTATCAGGGCCGGGCGGAGCTTTCTTT
.	TRBV24-1	.	TRBJ1-5	CATSPARQGQPQHF	TGTGCCACCAGCCCAGCGAGGCAAGGCCAGCCCCAGCATTTT
.	TRBV28	.	TRBJ2-7	CASSLYGRWGTGASYEQYF	TGTGCCAGCAGTTTATACGGGAGGTGGGGGACAGGAGCCTCCTACGAGCAGTACTTC
.	TRBV28	TRBD1	TRBJ1-1	CASSTQTGVAFF	TGTGCCAGCAGTACCCAGACAGGGGTAGCTTTCTTT
once	TRBV19	.	TRBJ1-3	CASSSTGTGNTIYF	TGTGCCAGTAGTTCAACAGGGACTGGAAACACCATATATTTT
.	TRBV20-1	.	TRBJ2-7	CSASTALTVEEQYF	TGCAGTGCTAGTACAGCCCTTACAGTCGAGGAGCAGTACTTC
.	TRBV11-2	.	TRBJ2-5	CASSLIPWLETQYF	TGTGCCAGCAGCTTAATCCCCTGGCTGGAGACCCAGTACTTC
.	TRBV6-5	.	TRBJ2-4	CASSIADPAKNIQYF	TGTGCCAGCAGTATAGCGGACCCAGCCAAAAACATTCAGTACTTC